The T cell receptor beta chain under discussion was sequenced for a study of blood T cell repertoires in COVID-19. At the level of the study: Some COVID-19 samples were acute and others convalescent; all came from the United States, Italy and Spain. Nucleic acid was either cDNA or gDNA, and it came from T cells, B-cell-depleted T cells, or PBMCs.

The CDR3 consists of 15 residues. Per the germline V gene, CDR1 is SGHRS and CDR2 is YFSETQ. J lost 3 bases, V lost 2 bases, and 2 bases had no gene match. Per the original methods: Estimation of nucleated cell counts was performed using reference gene primer amplification. Generated by immunoSEQ multiplex PCR, the TCRdb table keeps only in-frame clones and is missing some. Clone size and the V and J calls come from that table; the DNA yielded D and trimming. The sample records over 45,000 clones, 81% being singletons. The sequencing input was peripheral blood. The chain combines TRBV5-1 with TRBJ2-2; 9 bases align to TRBD1. This TCR derives from a woman aged 80 or older with active or convalescent COVID-19. CDR3 in DNA: TGCGCCAGCAGCTTACAGGGGGCAGACACCGGGGAGCTGTTTTTT. It translates to CASSLQGADTGELFF.